This is a list of T cell receptor beta chains from one sample in a study of shared clonotypes between healthy human individuals. TCRdb keeps only in-frame clones here, not all; method: immunoSEQ multiplex PCR. The sample lists 550,000 to 850,000 clones, under 80% occurring once. The sequenced sample was memory CD4+ T cells sorted from blood. These TCRs come from a woman under 40 in good health. The CDR3 runs from the conserved cysteine through the conserved F or W. Fields, in order: clone size, V gene, D gene, J gene, CDR3 protein, CDR3 DNA. The D gene is left open where the match is weak. Size is omitted from some rows. Given values are once, few, many or a class for expanded clones.

>.|TRBV28|.|TRBJ2-5
CASSPLLQETQYF
TGTGCCAGCAGCCCCCTCCTTCAAGAGACCCAGTACTTC
>.|TRBV29-1|.|TRBJ2-7
CSVVADYYEQYF
TGCAGCGTTGTGGCGGATTACTACGAGCAGTACTTC
>.|TRBV4-2|.|TRBJ2-7
CASSQTAGGLSYEQYF
TGTGCCAGCAGCCAGACTGCCGGCGGGTTGTCCTACGAGCAGTACTTC
>.|TRBV4-1|TRBD2|TRBJ2-3
CASSRQLAGSTDTQYF
TGCGCCAGCAGCCGACAACTAGCGGGAAGCACAGATACGCAGTATTTT
>.|TRBV28|TRBD1|TRBJ2-6
CASSPDRAGANVLTF
TGTGCCAGCAGTCCCGACAGGGCCGGGGCCAACGTCCTGACTTTC
>.|TRBV29-1|.|TRBJ2-6
CSVVGSSGANVLTF
TGCAGCGTTGTTGGGAGCTCTGGGGCCAACGTCCTGACTTTC
>few|TRBV28|.|TRBJ2-2
CASILSRVSNTGELFF
TGTGCCAGCATTCTTTCCAGGGTCTCGAACACCGGGGAGCTGTTTTTT
>few|TRBV2|.|TRBJ2-2
CASSERGETGELFF
TGTGCCAGCAGTGAGAGGGGCGAAACCGGGGAGCTGTTTTTT
>few|TRBV6-6|TRBD1|TRBJ1-4
CASSHDRGNNEKLFF
TGTGCCAGCAGCCACGACAGGGGCAATAATGAAAAACTGTTTTTT
>.|TRBV9|.|TRBJ2-3
CASSVSGITDTQYF
TGTGCCAGCAGCGTATCCGGTATCACAGATACGCAGTATTTT
>.|TRBV19|TRBD2|TRBJ2-3
CASSSRLAPSTDTQYF
TGTGCCAGTAGTTCCCGACTAGCCCCGAGCACAGATACGCAGTATTTT
>.|TRBV2|.|TRBJ2-1
CASSGIRSINEQFF
TGTGCCAGCTCAGGGATCCGGAGCATTAATGAGCAGTTCTTC
>.|TRBV19|TRBD1|TRBJ1-3
CASSASTGSTGNTIYF
TGTGCCAGTAGTGCATCGACAGGGTCGACTGGAAACACCATATATTTT
>.|TRBV11-2|.|TRBJ2-2
CASSSPTPGLIRNTGELFF
TGTGCCAGCAGCTCACCTACCCCAGGACTAATCCGGAACACCGGGGAGCTGTTTTTT
>.|TRBV2|.|TRBJ1-1
CASRDQGNTEAFF
TGTGCCAGCAGGGACCAGGGGAACACTGAAGCTTTCTTT
>many|TRBV9|.|TRBJ2-5
CASNQGAGALQETQYF
TGTGCCAGCAACCAGGGGGCGGGAGCCCTCCAAGAGACCCAGTACTTC
>few|TRBV25-1|TRBD1|TRBJ1-2
CASSELKDRAEDGYTF
TGTGCCAGCAGTGAATTGAAGGACAGGGCTGAAGATGGCTACACCTTC
>.|TRBV18|.|TRBJ2-6
CASSRLGLSGANVLTF
TGTGCCAGCTCACGACTTGGACTGTCTGGGGCCAACGTCCTGACTTTC
>.|TRBV7-6|.|TRBJ2-3
CASSLSRGTDTQYF
TGTGCCAGCAGCTTAAGCCGGGGTACAGATACGCAGTATTTT
>.|TRBV29-1|.|TRBJ2-7
CSVVLAYSSYEQYF
TGCAGCGTCGTCCTAGCGTATAGCTCCTACGAGCAGTACTTC
>few|TRBV4-2|TRBD2|TRBJ2-7
CASSQVKREGRCSEQYF
TGTGCCAGCAGCCAAGTCAAGCGGGAGGGCCGTTGCAGCGAGCAGTACTTC
>.|TRBV10-3|TRBD2|TRBJ2-5
CAIRETSGGTNQETQYF
TGTGCCATCAGGGAGACTAGCGGGGGGACTAACCAAGAGACCCAGTACTTC
>.|TRBV30|.|TRBJ1-3
CAWSVGLQSGNTIYF
TGTGCCTGGAGTGTGGGGTTACAGTCTGGAAACACCATATATTTT
>.|TRBV29-1|.|TRBJ2-3
CSVDSQRASSTDTQYF
TGCAGCGTTGACTCTCAAAGAGCCTCTAGCACAGATACGCAGTATTTT
>.|TRBV7-3|.|TRBJ1-1
CASSLNPGRNTEAFF
TGTGCCAGCAGCTTAAATCCAGGGAGGAACACTGAAGCTTTCTTT
>many|TRBV2|TRBD2|TRBJ2-3
CASSDLSGSRADTQYF
TGTGCCAGCAGCGACCTTAGCGGGAGTAGGGCAGATACGCAGTATTTT
>.|TRBV5-1|TRBD1|TRBJ2-1
CASSWTPGTGLSYNEQFF
TGCGCCAGCAGCTGGACACCCGGGACAGGGCTCTCCTACAATGAGCAGTTCTTC
>.|TRBV6-5|.|TRBJ2-5
CASSPFRTTQETQYF
TGTGCCAGCAGTCCCTTCAGGACAACTCAAGAGACCCAGTACTTC
>.|TRBV19|.|TRBJ2-5
CASSIRQGGMGETQYF
TGTGCCAGTTCAATCAGACAGGGAGGGATGGGAGAGACCCAGTACTTC
>many|TRBV5-1|TRBD2|TRBJ2-1
CASSSSTSGSPVGEQFF
TGCGCCAGCAGCTCCTCGACTAGCGGGAGCCCGGTCGGTGAGCAGTTCTTC
>.|TRBV7-2|.|TRBJ2-2
CASSLRYTNTGELFF
TGTGCCAGCAGCTTACGGTATACGAACACCGGGGAGCTGTTTTTT
>.|TRBV4-1|.|TRBJ2-1
CASSQISGSADYNEQFF
TGCGCCAGCAGCCAGATATCGGGTAGCGCAGATTACAATGAGCAGTTCTTC
>many|TRBV6-5|.|TRBJ1-3
CASYDSSGNTIYF
TGTGCCAGTTATGATAGCTCTGGAAACACCATATATTTT
>few|TRBV10-2|.|TRBJ1-1
CASRAQGSGTEAFF
TGCGCCAGCAGGGCCCAGGGATCGGGCACTGAAGCTTTCTTT
>.|TRBV27|TRBD1|TRBJ1-3
CATRQGPSSGNTIYF
TGTGCCACCCGACAGGGCCCCTCTTCTGGAAACACCATATATTTT
>.|TRBV28|.|TRBJ2-1
CASKAFRMGNEQFF
TGTGCCAGCAAGGCTTTCCGGATGGGGAATGAGCAGTTCTTC
>.|TRBV28|.|TRBJ2-7
CASRGQSKTYEQYF
TGTGCCAGCAGGGGACAATCGAAAACCTACGAGCAGTACTTC
>.|TRBV27|TRBD1|TRBJ2-7
CASSLRGQGGSSYEQYF
TGTGCCAGCAGTTTAAGGGGACAGGGGGGAAGCTCCTACGAGCAGTACTTC
>.|TRBV10-2|.|TRBJ2-5
CASSDPKDRQETQYF
TGCGCCAGCAGTGATCCTAAGGACAGACAAGAGACCCAGTACTTC
>.|TRBV9|.|TRBJ2-1
CASSPRSAGEQFF
TGTGCCAGCAGCCCTCGTTCCGCCGGTGAGCAGTTCTTC
>once|TRBV7-6|.|TRBJ1-3
CASSLADQGLSGNTIYF
TGTGCCAGCAGCTTAGCGGATCAAGGGCTATCTGGAAACACCATATATTTT
>once|TRBV2|.|TRBJ1-6
CASEGGQGNSPLHF
TGTGCCAGCGAGGGGGGGCAGGGCAATTCACCCCTCCACTTT
>.|TRBV28|TRBD1|TRBJ1-3
CASRGRGQRNTIYF
TGTGCCAGCCGGGGGAGGGGGCAGAGAAACACCATATATTTT
>few|TRBV2|.|TRBJ1-1
CASSEQEEAFF
TGTGCCAGCAGTGAGCAGGAAGAAGCTTTCTTT
>.|TRBV30|TRBD1|TRBJ2-2
CAWGGQGNTGELFF
TGTGCCTGGGGGGGACAGGGGAACACCGGGGAGCTGTTTTTT
>.|TRBV7-2|.|TRBJ1-2
CASSLTGSYGYTF
TGTGCCAGCAGCTTAACAGGATCCTATGGCTACACCTTC
>once|TRBV28|.|TRBJ1-2
CASISGGQSSYTF
TGTGCCAGCATTTCGGGGGGGCAGAGTAGCTACACCTTC
>.|TRBV5-6|TRBD2|TRBJ2-2
CASSQRDRSTGELFF
TGTGCCAGCAGCCAGCGGGACCGGAGCACCGGGGAGCTGTTTTTT
>.|TRBV13|.|TRBJ2-3
CASSPRVSGTDTQYF
TGTGCCAGCAGCCCCCGTGTTAGCGGAACAGATACGCAGTATTTT
>few|TRBV9|.|TRBJ2-2
CASSVDTGELFF
TGTGCCAGCAGCGTAGACACCGGGGAGCTGTTTTTT